Included here is one T cell receptor (beta chain) sequence, with context. This PCR relied on a set of 60 Vbeta primers and 13 Jbeta primers. Produced via immunoSEQ multiplex PCR; TCRdb's table is partial and in-frame only. The profile covers hundreds of thousands of clones, with 80% to 90% appearing a single time and over 0.95% taken by the ten largest. The CDR3 runs 13 residues. Per the germline V gene, CDR1 is SGHNT and CDR2 is YYREEE (reference sequence). The data were obtained in a study of cytomegalovirus exposure and HLA in healthy donors. The TCR sequence derives from a woman between 18 and 29 years old in good health and CMV-seronegative. Sequencing was carried out using PBMCs. The chain links TRBV5-4 to TRBJ2-5; D ambiguous. The DNA end is a closer match to TRBJ2-7, so the J assignment may be wrong. The CDR3 DNA reads TGTGCCAGCAGCTTGGCGGAGACCTACGAGCAGTACTTC. Translation: CASSLAETYEQYF.